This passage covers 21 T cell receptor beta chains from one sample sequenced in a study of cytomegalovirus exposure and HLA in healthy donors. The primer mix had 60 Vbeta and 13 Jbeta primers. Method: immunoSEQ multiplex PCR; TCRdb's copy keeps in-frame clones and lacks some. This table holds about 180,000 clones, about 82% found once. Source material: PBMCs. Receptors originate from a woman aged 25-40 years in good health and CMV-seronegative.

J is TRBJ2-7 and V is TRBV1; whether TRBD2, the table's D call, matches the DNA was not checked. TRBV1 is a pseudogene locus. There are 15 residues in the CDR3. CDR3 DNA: TGCACCAGCAGCCGCTTCGGGGGGGCCTCCTACGAGCAGTACTTC. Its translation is CTSSRFGGASYEQYF.

CDR3 region: CASIKNTEAFF. In DNA form, the CDR3 reads TGTGCCAGTATAAAAAACACTGAAGCTTTCTTT. This rearrangement joins TRBV19 to TRBJ1-1, with D uncertain. CDR1 and CDR2 from the germline V gene are LNHDA and SQIVND (reference sequence). The CDR3 spans 11 residues. V lost 7 bases, J lost 2 bases, and 5 bases lay in between.

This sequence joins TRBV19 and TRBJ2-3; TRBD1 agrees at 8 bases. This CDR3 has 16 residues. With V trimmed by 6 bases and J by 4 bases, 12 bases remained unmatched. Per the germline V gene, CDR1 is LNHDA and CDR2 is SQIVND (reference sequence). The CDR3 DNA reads TGTGCCAGTAGGACCTTAGGACAGGGCGGCGCAGATACGCAGTATTTT. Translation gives CASRTLGQGGADTQYF. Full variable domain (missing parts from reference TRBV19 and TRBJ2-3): DGGITQSPKYLFRKEGQNVTLSCEQNLNHDAMYWYRQDPGQGLRLIYYSQIVNDFQKGDIAEGYSVSREKKESFPLTVTSAQKNPTAFYLCASRTLGQGGADTQYFGPGTRLTVL.

CDR3 DNA: TGTGCCAGCAGCGTAGCTCCCCGGGATTACGAGCAGTACTTC. Protein sequence: CASSVAPRDYEQYF. This chain joins TRBV9 and TRBJ2-7; D is perhaps TRBD2 (5 bases). The CDR3 is 14 residues long. Germline V CDR1 and CDR2: SGDLS, YYNGEE. V was trimmed by 0 bases and J by 4 bases, leaving 11 bases between them.

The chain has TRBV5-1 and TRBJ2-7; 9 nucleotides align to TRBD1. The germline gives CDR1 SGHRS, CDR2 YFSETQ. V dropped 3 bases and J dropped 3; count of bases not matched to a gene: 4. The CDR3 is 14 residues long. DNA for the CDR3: TGCGCCAGCAGCTGGGGACAGGGTGACTACGAGCAGTACTTC. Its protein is CASSWGQGDYEQYF.

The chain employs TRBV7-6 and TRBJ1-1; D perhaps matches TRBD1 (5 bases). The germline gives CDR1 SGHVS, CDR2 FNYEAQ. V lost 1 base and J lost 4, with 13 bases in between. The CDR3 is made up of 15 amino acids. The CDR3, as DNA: TGTGCCAGCAGCTTAGACTGGGGGGAGGGCACTGAAGCTTTCTTT. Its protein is CASSLDWGEGTEAFF.

CDR3 residues: CASSLESGRSRGGLNIQYF. The CDR3 nucleotides are TGTGCCAGCAGCTTAGAGTCCGGACGCAGCCGGGGGGGCTTAAACATTCAGTACTTC. The rearrangement uses TRBV7-2 and TRBJ2-4; 8 bases agree with TRBD2. The CDR3 spans 19 residues. CDR1 and CDR2 (germline): SGHTA, FQGNSA. Trimming at V came to 1 base and at J to 6 bases, leaving 17 bases not matched to a gene.

CDR3: CASSDRVYEQYF. CDR3 sequence (DNA): TGTGCCAGCAGCGACAGGGTGTACGAGCAGTACTTC. V usage is TRBV7-9 and J usage is TRBJ2-7; 7 bases map to TRBD1. The CDR3 contains 12 residues. CDR1 and CDR2 (germline): SEHNR, FQNEAQ (reference sequence). V lost 5 bases and J lost 4; bases outside the gene matches: 2.

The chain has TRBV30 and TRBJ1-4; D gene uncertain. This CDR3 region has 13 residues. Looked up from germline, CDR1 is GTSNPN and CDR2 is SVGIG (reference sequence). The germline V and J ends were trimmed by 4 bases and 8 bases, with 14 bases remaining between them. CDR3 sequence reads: CAWKKKGGEKLFF. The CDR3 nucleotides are TGTGCCTGGAAAAAGAAGGGAGGGGAAAAACTGTTTTTT.

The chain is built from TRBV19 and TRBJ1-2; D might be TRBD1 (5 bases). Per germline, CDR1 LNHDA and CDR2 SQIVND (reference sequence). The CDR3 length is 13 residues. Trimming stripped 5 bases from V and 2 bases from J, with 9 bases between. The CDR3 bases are TGTGCCAGTAGTCGCACAGGAAACTATGGCTACACCTTC. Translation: CASSRTGNYGYTF.

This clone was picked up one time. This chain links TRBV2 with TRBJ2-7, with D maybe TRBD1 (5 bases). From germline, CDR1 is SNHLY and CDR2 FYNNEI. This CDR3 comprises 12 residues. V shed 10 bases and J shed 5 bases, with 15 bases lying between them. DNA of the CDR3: TGTGCCACTCAGGGTAGGGGTAACGAGCAGTACTTC. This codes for CATQGRGNEQYF.

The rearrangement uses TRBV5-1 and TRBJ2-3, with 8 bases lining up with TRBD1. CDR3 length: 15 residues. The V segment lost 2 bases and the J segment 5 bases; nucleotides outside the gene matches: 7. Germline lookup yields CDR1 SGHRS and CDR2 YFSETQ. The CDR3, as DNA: TGCGCCAGCAGCTTCCAGGGGGCCGGAGTAGATACGCAGTATTTT. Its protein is CASSFQGAGVDTQYF.

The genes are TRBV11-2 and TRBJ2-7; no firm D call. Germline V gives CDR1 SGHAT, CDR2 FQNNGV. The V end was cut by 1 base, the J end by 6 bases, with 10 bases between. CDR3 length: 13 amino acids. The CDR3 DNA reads TGTGCCAGCAGCTTAGGAGGTCTAATCGAGCAGTACTTC. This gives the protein CASSLGGLIEQYF.

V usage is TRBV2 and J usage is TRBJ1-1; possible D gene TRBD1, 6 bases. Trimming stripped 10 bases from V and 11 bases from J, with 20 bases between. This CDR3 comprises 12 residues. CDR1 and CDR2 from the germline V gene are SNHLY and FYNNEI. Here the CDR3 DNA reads TGTGCCACCTCCCGGGGGGCAGGGTTCGCTTTCTTT. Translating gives CATSRGAGFAFF.

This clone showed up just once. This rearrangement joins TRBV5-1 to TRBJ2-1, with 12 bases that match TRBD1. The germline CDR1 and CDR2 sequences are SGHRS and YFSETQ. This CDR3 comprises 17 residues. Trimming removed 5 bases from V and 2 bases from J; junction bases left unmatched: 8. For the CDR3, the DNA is TGCGCCAGCAGACCGGGGGGGACAGGGGGCACCTACAATGAGCAGTTCTTC. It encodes CASRPGGTGGTYNEQFF.

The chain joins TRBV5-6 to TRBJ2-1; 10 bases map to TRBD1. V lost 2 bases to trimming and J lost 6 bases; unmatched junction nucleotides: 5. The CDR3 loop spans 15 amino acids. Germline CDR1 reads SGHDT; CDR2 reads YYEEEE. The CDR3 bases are TGTGCCAGCAGCTTATACGGGACAGGGGTCAATGAGCAGTTCTTC. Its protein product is CASSLYGTGVNEQFF.

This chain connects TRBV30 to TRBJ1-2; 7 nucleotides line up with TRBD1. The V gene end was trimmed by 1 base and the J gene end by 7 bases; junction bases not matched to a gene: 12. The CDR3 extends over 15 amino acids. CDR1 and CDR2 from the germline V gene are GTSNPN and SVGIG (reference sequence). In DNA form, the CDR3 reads TGTGCCTGGAGTGCCTTTTCCGGGACAGCGGGTGGCTACACCTTC. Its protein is CAWSAFSGTAGGYTF.

The CDR3 bases are TGTGCCAGTAGTAAGGACAGCCTTACCTACGAGCAGTACTTC. Translated: CASSKDSLTYEQYF. The V and J genes are TRBV19 and TRBJ2-7; D is possibly TRBD1 (6 bases). The V gene's germline CDR1 is LNHDA and CDR2 SQIVND (reference sequence). Deletions cut 4 bases from V and 2 bases from J, with 12 bases between. The CDR3 spans 14 residues.

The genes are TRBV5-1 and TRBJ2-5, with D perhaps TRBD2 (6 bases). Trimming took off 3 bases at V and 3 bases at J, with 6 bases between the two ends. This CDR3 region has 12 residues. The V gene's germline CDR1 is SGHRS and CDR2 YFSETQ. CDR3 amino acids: CASSWGEETQYF. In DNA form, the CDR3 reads TGCGCCAGCAGCTGGGGGGAAGAGACCCAGTACTTC.

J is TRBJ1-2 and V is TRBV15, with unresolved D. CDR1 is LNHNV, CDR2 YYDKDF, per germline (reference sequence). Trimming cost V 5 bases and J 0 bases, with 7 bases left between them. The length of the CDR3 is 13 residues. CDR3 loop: CATSLLTNYGYTF. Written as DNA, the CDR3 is TGTGCCACCAGCCTTTTAACTAACTATGGCTACACCTTC.

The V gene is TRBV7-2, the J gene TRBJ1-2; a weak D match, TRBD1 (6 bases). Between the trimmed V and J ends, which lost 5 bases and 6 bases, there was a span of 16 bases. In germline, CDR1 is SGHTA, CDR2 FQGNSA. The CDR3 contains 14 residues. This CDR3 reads CASSKQGGADGYTF. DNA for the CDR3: TGTGCCAGCAGCAAACAGGGAGGGGCAGATGGCTACACCTTC.